A selection of T cell receptor beta chains follows, all from one sample in a study of cytomegalovirus exposure and HLA in healthy donors. Using immunoSEQ multiplex PCR, the repertoire was profiled, and TCRdb retains in-frame clones only, with some absent. The table shows tens of thousands of clones, with about nine tenths occurring only once. The sequenced material came from PBMCs. All receptors derive from a man aged 25 to 45 in good health and CMV-seronegative. The conserved cysteine and the conserved F or W are not part of the CDR3 here.

v_call cdr3_aa
TRBV5-1 ASSLAASGSRGYEQY
TRBV5-6 ASSPPNRDSYNEQF
TRBV29-1 SVLGDTYEQY
TRBV27 ASSLTEVPGANVLT
TRBV28 ASKSGLHLPGELF
TRBV18 ASSPPWTQY
TRBV6-1 ASSEVADTEAF
TRBV28 ASSDRAGYGYT
TRBV5-1 ASSQRLGQGRDTGELF
TRBV19 ASSMPGHSLQNQPQH
TRBV7-8 ASSLALGSYGYT
TRBV5-1 ASSPRTSGGGREQF